The clone carrying this T cell receptor beta chain was found once. Its antigen is not identified. Trimming removed 5 bases from V and 8 bases from J; junction bases left unmatched: 7. This CDR3 has 13 amino acids. Germline V gene sequence: CDR1 LNHDA, CDR2 SQIVND (reference sequence). The data are from a study of siplizumab effects on memory and regulatory T cells. Measured with immunoSEQ multiplex PCR; TCRdb has only the in-frame clones, and not every one. Of more than 85,000 clones in the sample, roughly 94% are singletons; the top ten hold roughly 0.6%. General study points: Researchers could not give a naive or memory phenotype to roughly 75-96% of proliferating CD4+ or CD8+ clones. Naive T cell populations appeared to exhibit greater diversity than memory cells and appeared to be major alloresponse contributors. The average Treg-derived proportion among mappable alloreactive CD4+ clones was about 70% with siplizumab versus about 28% in controls.

This rearrangement joins TRBV19 to TRBJ2-3, with 7 bases identical to TRBD2. Sequencing used Tregs sorted from blood. This clonotype was sampled from a human donor in good health. The CDR3 protein is CASSATSRGTQYF. The DNA for the CDR3 is TGTGCCAGTAGTGCGACTAGCCGGGGTACGCAGTATTTT.